Listed here are 6 T cell receptor beta chains from one sample, sequenced in a study of T cell responses to AZD1222 COVID-19 vaccine. Profiling relied on immunoSEQ multiplex PCR, and the TCRdb table lists in-frame clones only, not all of them. Among 92,000 or so clones listed, 80% to 90% were seen once. Sequenced material: peripheral blood, taken on day 0 of AZD1222 vaccination. These receptors all come from an adult in good health.

This rearrangement joins TRBV5-4 to TRBJ1-1, with D perhaps matching TRBD1 (5 bases). CDR1 is SGHNT, CDR2 YYREEE, per germline (reference sequence). The CDR3 runs 16 residues. Trimming stripped 0 bases from V and 5 bases from J, with 17 bases between. CDR3: CASSLGGWGPITEAFF. The CDR3 DNA reads TGTGCCAGCAGCTTGGGGGGATGGGGCCCAATAACTGAAGCTTTCTTT.

The rearrangement links TRBV21-1 to TRBJ1-6; whether TRBD1, the table's D call, matches the DNA was not checked. TRBV21-1 is assigned pseudogene status. The length of the CDR3 is 15 residues. DNA for the CDR3: TGTGCCAGCGGGTGGGGGCCCTCCTATAATTCACCCCTCCACTTT. Amino acids: CASGWGPSYNSPLHF.

The chain joins TRBV4-2 to TRBJ2-7; 8 bases are a match to TRBD1. Unmatched junction bases numbered 8, after V lost 4 bases and J lost 3 bases. Germline-derived CDR1 and CDR2 are LGHNA and YNFKEQ. The CDR3 length is 15 residues. The CDR3 region is CASSRLDRESYEQYF. For the CDR3, the DNA is TGTGCCAGCAGCCGACTGGACAGGGAAAGCTACGAGCAGTACTTC.

V gene TRBV18 combines with J gene TRBJ1-4; D remains unclear. Trimming pared 4 bases from V and 8 bases from J, leaving 14 bases between. The CDR3 length is 14 residues. CDR1 KGHSH and CDR2 LQKENI come from the germline V gene. This chain's CDR3 is CASSRGDRREKLFF. In DNA, the CDR3 is TGTGCCAGCTCACGGGGAGACCGGAGGGAAAAACTGTTTTTT.

For the CDR3, the DNA is TGCGCCAGCAGCTTCATAGGCGAGCAGTACTTC. Encoded protein: CASSFIGEQYF. V and J are TRBV5-1 and TRBJ2-7; D is undetermined. The CDR3 is 11 amino acids. Germline CDR1 is SGHRS and CDR2 is YFSETQ. V shed 2 bases and J shed 6 bases, with 6 bases lying between them.

The genes are TRBV11-2 and TRBJ1-1; D is unresolved. CDR1 and CDR2 (germline): SGHAT, FQNNGV. CDR3 length: 14 amino acids. With 5 bases removed from V and 5 bases from J, the gap between germline ends came to 15 bases. DNA of the CDR3: TGTGCCAGCAGCCTTGCTGAGGGTCAGACTGAAGCTTTCTTT. Translation: CASSLAEGQTEAFF.